A selection of T cell receptor beta chains follows, all from one sample in a study of blood T cell repertoires in COVID-19. The method was immunoSEQ multiplex PCR; TCRdb's version includes in-frame clones alone and lacks a portion of them. The table lists fewer than 250,000 clones, less than 80% of them singletons. Specimen: peripheral blood. The receptor set was obtained from a woman aged 50 to 65 with acute or convalescent COVID-19. The conserved cysteine and the conserved F or W are not part of the CDR3 here. Size is omitted from some rows. Given values are once, few, many or a class for expanded clones.

TRBV27 NA 12 ASSLNRITDTQY
TRBV27 few 12 ASGKVREHNEQF
TRBV7-2 NA 11 ASSLVGIEKLF
TRBV18 NA 11 ASSPPGTDTQY
TRBV19 few 13 ASSMGQDRNQPQH
TRBV9 few 12 ASSATGQWGEQF
TRBV11-2 once 11 ASRRTGNTEAF
TRBV7-2 once 14 ASTQPGPSYNSPLH
TRBV10-1 NA 12 ASSETDRTDTQY
TRBV6-4 NA 12 ASSDGDSTYEQY
TRBV30 NA 11 AWSLRGTGELF
TRBV7-2 NA 12 ASSLSGNVGEQF
TRBV12-3/TRBV12-4 once 10 ASSRLGQPQH
TRBV5-1 NA 11 ASSLGTMGEQY
TRBV4-3 NA 14 ASSHHTTRFPGELF
TRBV7-2 NA 12 ASNLGGFSYEQY
TRBV7-7 NA 14 ASSFGQGWNTGELF
TRBV27 NA 13 ASSLGQGSNQPQH